Following are 6 T cell receptor beta chains from one sample sequenced in a study of CD8 T cells in Susac syndrome. It was with random hexamers that roughly 0.45 to 1 ug RNA was reverse transcribed. Via MiXCR, TCRdb re-called the immunoSEQ multiplex PCR reads, giving one row per CDR3 protein. There are about 190,000 distinct CDR3 sequences in the sample; roughly 94% occur only once, and roughly 0.1% lies in the top ten. Specimen: CD4+ T cells from PBMCs. These receptors were collected from a human donor in good health.

The J gene is TRBJ2-3, the V gene TRBV24-1; tentative D call: TRBD1 (6 bases). The germline CDR1 and CDR2 sequences are KGHDR and SFDVKD. V lost 5 bases to trimming and J lost 8 bases, with 16 bases between them. The CDR3 covers 14 residues. As DNA, the CDR3 is TGTGCCACCAGTGCACAGGGCTCTTCGGGTACGCAGTATTTT. This codes for CATSAQGSSGTQYF.

This chain links TRBV4-3 with TRBJ1-5, with 9 bases lining up with TRBD1. J gave up 4 bases and V 2 bases, and 3 bases lay outside the gene matches. This CDR3 has 15 residues. Germline loops: CDR1 LGHNA, CDR2 YSLEER. CDR3 loop: CASSQRTGVNQPQHF. The CDR3 DNA is TGCGCCAGCAGCCAAAGGACAGGGGTAAATCAGCCCCAGCATTTT.

The V and J genes are TRBV10-3 and TRBJ2-1; 7 bases match TRBD2. CDR1 is ENHRY, CDR2 SYGVKD, per germline. The CDR3 is made up of 15 amino acids. With 3 bases clipped from V and 5 bases from J, the junction kept 7 bases outside the gene matches. The CDR3 loop reads CAISEGSGGNNEQFF. Here the CDR3 DNA reads TGTGCCATCAGTGAAGGTTCGGGGGGAAACAATGAGCAGTTCTTC.

The gene calls are TRBV20-1 and TRBJ2-7; TRBD1 or TRBD2 may be the D gene (5 bases each). The CDR3 extends over 14 amino acids. Trimming took 5 bases from V and 6 from J, leaving 20 bases between them. The germline V gene has CDR1 DFQATT and CDR2 SNEGSKA (reference sequence). CDR3 in DNA: TGCAGTGCTCGGATTGCTTCGGGGACGGGCGAGCAGTACTTC. Encoded protein: CSARIASGTGEQYF.

This clonotype was recorded only once. The V gene is TRBV24-1, the J gene TRBJ2-1, with D possibly matching TRBD2 (5 bases). CDR1 and CDR2 (germline): KGHDR, SFDVKD. V lost 4 bases, J lost 2 bases, and 14 bases lay in between. CDR3 length equals 16 residues. CDR3: CATSDPRGSPYNEQFF. The CDR3 coding sequence is TGTGCCACCAGTGACCCACGAGGGTCCCCCTACAATGAGCAGTTCTTC.

This clonotype was counted once. The V call is TRBV7-9, the J call TRBJ2-7, with TRBD2 identical over 11 bases. Per germline, CDR1 SEHNR and CDR2 FQNEAQ (reference sequence). There are 18 residues in the CDR3. V dropped 8 bases and J dropped 0; count of bases not matched to a gene: 15. The CDR3 coding sequence is TGTGCCAGCCAAAGGCTGGGCCTAGCGGGGGGATTCTCCTACGAGCAGTACGTC. This sequence encodes CASQRLGLAGGFSYEQYV.